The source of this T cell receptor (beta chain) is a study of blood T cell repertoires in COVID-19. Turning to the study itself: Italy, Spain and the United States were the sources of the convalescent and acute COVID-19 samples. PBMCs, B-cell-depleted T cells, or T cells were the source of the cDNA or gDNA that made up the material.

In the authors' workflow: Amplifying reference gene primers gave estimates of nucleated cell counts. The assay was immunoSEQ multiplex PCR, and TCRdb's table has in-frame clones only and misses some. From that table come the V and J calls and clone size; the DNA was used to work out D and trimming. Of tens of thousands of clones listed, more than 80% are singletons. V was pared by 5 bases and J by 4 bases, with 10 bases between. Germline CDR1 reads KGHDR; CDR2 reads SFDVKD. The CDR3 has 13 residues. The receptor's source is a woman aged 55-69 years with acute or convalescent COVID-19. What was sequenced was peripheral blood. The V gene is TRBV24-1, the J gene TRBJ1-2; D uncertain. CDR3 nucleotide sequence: TGTGCCACCAGTGGATCTCCAGGCTATGGCTACACCTTC. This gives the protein CATSGSPGYGYTF.